The 31 T cell receptor beta chains presented below share a single source sample, sequenced in a study of regulatory T cells in long-lasting Graves disease (dated by TCRdb to about 2021). Library creation used multiplex PCR. Instrument on record: Illumina HiSeq 4000. CDR3 regions were amplified by Arm-PCR with iRepertoire HTBI primers to construct TCR beta libraries. TCRdb redid the processing of the public reads, applying fastp at Q25 and MiXCR, and retained in-frame beta chains. Rows with a matching CDR3 protein are joined into one entry that keeps the most common DNA and genes. This sample is represented by fewer than 500,000 distinct CDR3 sequences; about a sixth of them were singletons. The top ten constitute about 12% of the sample. The time point label for this specimen denotes: newly diagnosed GD, antithyroid drugs for less than 3 months. For both TCR sequencing and RNA sequencing, RNA was extracted from PBMCs in TRIzol.

These records were also assigned to another study, of T cells in Graves' hyperthyroidism and ophthalmopathy.

This specimen consisted of peripheral blood mononuclear cells (PBMCs), obtained at new diagnosis, from a patient treated with antithyroid drugs. These receptors all come from a man aged 40-50 years with Graves disease. Donor details come from another sample of the same person, matched by shared clones.

A remark on this clonotype: In this CDR3 the conserved last residue, phenylalanine or tryptophan, is missing, so a read error is likely. The chain employs TRBV28 and TRBJ2-1; 7 bases align to TRBD2. V gave up 3 bases and J gave up 5 bases; unmatched junction bases: 4. The CDR3 is 14 residues long. Germline-derived CDR1 and CDR2 are MDHEN and SYDVKM. The CDR3 DNA is TGTGCCAGCAGTTTGGCTAGCGGTCACAATGAGCAGTTCCTC. This encodes CASSLASGHNEQFL.

This clonotype turned up a few times. V usage is TRBV7-2 and J usage is TRBJ2-7; 14 nucleotides line up with TRBD2. The CDR3 spans 16 residues. V lost 1 base, J lost 6 bases, and 5 bases stayed unmatched. CDR1 is SGHTA, CDR2 FQGNSA, per germline. Here the CDR3 reads CASSLEGLAGAVEQYF. The CDR3 nucleotides are TGTGCCAGCAGCTTAGAGGGACTAGCGGGAGCAGTCGAGCAGTACTTC. The full variable domain, rest sourced from reference TRBV7-2 and TRBJ2-7, is GAGVSQSPSNKVTEKGKDVELRCDPISGHTALYWYRQSLGQGLEFLIYFQGNSAPDKSGLPSDRFSAERTGGSVSTLTIQRTQQEDSAVYLCASSLEGLAGAVEQYFGPGTRLTVT.

The chain combines TRBV6-2 or TRBV6-3 with TRBJ2-7, with 7 bases lining up with TRBD1. Germline assignment: CDR1 MNHEY and CDR2 SVGEGT. CDR3 length equals 14 residues. J lost 3 bases, V lost 5 bases, and 7 bases had no gene match. For the CDR3, the DNA is TGTGCCAGCAGTCCGGACAGGAGTCTCTACGAGCAGTACTTC. Its translation: CASSPDRSLYEQYF.

The chain links TRBV29-1 to TRBJ2-5, with TRBD1 identical over 7 bases. Looked up from germline, CDR1 is SQVTM and CDR2 is ANQGSEA. There are 16 residues in the CDR3. After removal of 7 bases from V and 1 base from J, the junction contained 15 bases not matched to a gene. CDR3 protein: CSARGQVLSLQETQYF. The CDR3 DNA reads as TGCAGCGCCCGAGGACAGGTCCTCTCTCTCCAAGAGACCCAGTACTTC. Supplemented by reference TRBV29-1 and TRBJ2-5, the full variable domain reads SAVISQKPSRDICQRGTSLTIQCQVDSQVTMMFWYRQQPGQSLTLIATANQGSEATYESGFVIDKFPISRPNLTFSTLTVSNMSPEDSSIYLCSARGQVLSLQETQYFGPGTRLLVL.

This clonotype was counted ten times or more. V is TRBV20-1 and J is TRBJ2-2; 12 nucleotides align to TRBD2. Germline CDR1 reads DFQATT; CDR2 reads SNEGSKA (reference sequence). This CDR3 comprises 19 residues. Trimming cost V 6 bases and J 1 base; bases outside gene matches: 15. The CDR3 region is CSALTPGLAGLRNTGELFF. In DNA, the CDR3 is TGCAGTGCGCTCACCCCCGGACTAGCGGGGCTAAGGAACACCGGGGAGCTGTTTTTT.

The V gene is TRBV2, the J gene TRBJ2-2; D not certain. The germline V gene encodes CDR1 SNHLY and CDR2 FYNNEI. The CDR3 contains 16 residues. Trimming removed 0 bases at V and 5 bases at J, with 13 bases between. The CDR3 region has the DNA TGTGCCAGCAGTGAAGCAATGGCCGGGCGGACCGGGGAGCTGTTTTTT. It is translated as CASSEAMAGRTGELFF.

The chain couples TRBV27 to TRBJ1-5; D might be TRBD1 (6 bases). This CDR3 is 18 amino acids long. Trimming took off 0 bases at V and 3 bases at J, with 18 bases between the two ends. In germline, CDR1 is MNHEY, CDR2 SMNVEV (reference sequence). The DNA for the CDR3 is TGTGCCAGCAGTTTATCGAGCTGGGGCAGGGGATACAATCAGCCCCAGCATTTT. It is translated as CASSLSSWGRGYNQPQHF.

This clonotype was recorded once. The chain has TRBV19 and TRBJ1-1; D call uncertain. CDR1 and CDR2 from the germline V gene are LNHDA and SQIVND (reference sequence). V was cut by 2 bases and J by 1 base, with 5 bases left in between. The CDR3 loop spans 13 amino acids. CDR3 amino acids: CASSIRRNTEAFF. The CDR3 DNA reads TGTGCCAGTAGTATAAGACGGAACACTGAAGCTTTCTTT.

V is TRBV28 and J is TRBJ2-1; D may match TRBD1 or TRBD2 (5 bases each). Per germline, CDR1 MDHEN and CDR2 SYDVKM. The V gene lost 1 base and the J gene lost 0 bases, with 10 bases spanning the gap. CDR3 length equals 16 residues. The CDR3 reads CASSLFRESSYNEQFF. The CDR3 DNA is TGTGCCAGCAGTTTATTCAGGGAGAGCTCCTACAATGAGCAGTTCTTC.

The rearrangement links TRBV29-1 to TRBJ1-5; D is undetermined. The CDR3 has 14 residues. The ends were cut back, 4 bases at V and 0 bases at J, with 10 bases in the middle. Germline V CDR1 and CDR2: SQVTM, ANQGSEA. CDR3 loop: CSVGSEDSNQPQHF. The CDR3 DNA reads as TGCAGCGTTGGGTCAGAGGATAGCAATCAGCCCCAGCATTTT.

In its sample, this clonotype was seen once. The chain joins TRBV28 to TRBJ1-4; D unresolved. CDR3 length equals 13 residues. Germline-derived CDR1 and CDR2 are MDHEN and SYDVKM. V lost 6 bases and J lost 6, with 11 bases in between. The CDR3 here is CASRPKHHEKLFF. CDR3 in DNA: TGTGCCAGCAGACCGAAACATCATGAAAAACTGTTTTTT.

The rearrangement links TRBV10-3 to TRBJ2-6, with D unclear. Deletions cut 5 bases from V and 1 base from J, with 12 bases between. Germline CDR1 ENHRY, CDR2 SYGVKD. The CDR3 contains 16 residues. CDR3 nucleotides: TGTGCCATCAGTCCCCATTGGAGTTCTGGGGCCAACGTCCTGACTTTC. Amino acid sequence: CAISPHWSSGANVLTF.

The genes are TRBV20-1 and TRBJ2-5; 11 bases align to TRBD2. The V gene's germline CDR1 is DFQATT and CDR2 SNEGSKA (reference sequence). V lost 6 bases, J lost 2 bases, and 14 bases stayed unmatched. CDR3 size: 17 residues. The CDR3 region has the DNA TGCAGTGCCCCGTGCCAGACTAGCGGGATTCTACAAGAGACCCAGTACTTC. Its translation: CSAPCQTSGILQETQYF.

This clonotype was picked up many times. The chain is built from TRBV28 and TRBJ2-7; 11 bases fit TRBD2. The V segment lost 8 bases and the J segment 5 bases; nucleotides outside the gene matches: 17. Germline assignment: CDR1 MDHEN and CDR2 SYDVKM. The CDR3 contains 17 residues. In nucleotides, the CDR3 is TGTGCCAGCCGGAAATCCGGGACTAGCGGAGGGGGCCACGAGCAGTACTTC. Encoded protein: CASRKSGTSGGGHEQYF.

CDR3 sequence reads: CASSSIVSAADTQYF. The CDR3 nucleotides read TGTGCCAGCAGTTCTATAGTGTCGGCCGCAGATACGCAGTATTTT. V usage is TRBV6-5 and J usage is TRBJ2-3; no definite D call. The germline V and J ends were trimmed by 4 bases and 4 bases, with 15 bases remaining between them. The CDR3 spans 15 residues. From germline, CDR1 is MNHEY and CDR2 SVGAGI.

This clonotype has only a few counts. The chain couples TRBV5-1 to TRBJ1-6; D gene uncertain. The CDR3 length is 15 residues. The V gene's germline CDR1 is SGHRS and CDR2 YFSETQ. V was clipped by 2 bases and J by 5 bases, with 11 bases between them. CDR3 loop: CASSFSGTNNSPLHF. CDR3 nucleotide sequence: TGCGCCAGCAGCTTTTCGGGCACAAATAATTCACCCCTCCACTTT.

The sample holds many counts of this clonotype. The rearrangement uses TRBV6-1 and TRBJ2-7; D gene uncertain. Germline loops: CDR1 MNHNS, CDR2 SASEGT. The ends were cut back, 0 bases at V and 2 bases at J, with 11 bases in the middle. The CDR3 loop spans 15 amino acids. CDR3 sequence: CASSEALDPAYEQYF. The CDR3 nucleotides read TGTGCCAGCAGTGAAGCTCTCGACCCGGCCTACGAGCAGTACTTC.

This clonotype was detected ten times or more. V gene TRBV5-6 combines with J gene TRBJ1-4; TRBD1 might be the D (6 bases). V gave up 5 bases and J gave up 0 bases, with 11 bases separating them. CDR1 is SGHDT, CDR2 YYEEEE, per germline. This CDR3 is built from 15 residues. CDR3 bases: TGTGCCAGCAGTCAAAACAGGGCAACTAATGAAAAACTGTTTTTT. This translates into CASSQNRATNEKLFF. The full variable domain, its missing parts supplied by reference TRBV5-6 and TRBJ1-4, is DAGVTQSPTHLIKTRGQQVTLRCSPKSGHDTVSWYQQALGQGPQFIFQYYEEEERQRGNFPDRFSGHQFPNYSSELNVNALLLGDSALYLCASSQNRATNEKLFFGSGTQLSVL.

This clonotype was seen ten or more times. The chain links TRBV28 to TRBJ2-6, with unresolved D. V lost 2 bases and J lost 2, with 4 bases in between. CDR1 MDHEN and CDR2 SYDVKM come from the germline V gene. The CDR3 consists of 14 residues. The CDR3 sequence: CASSLRTGANVLTF. The CDR3 region has the DNA TGTGCCAGCAGTTTAAGGACTGGGGCCAACGTCCTGACTTTC.

Notes on this clonotype: This may stem from a read error, because a much larger clone lies one nucleotide away. J is TRBJ2-1 and V is TRBV12-3 or TRBV12-4, with TRBD1 matching 9 bases. CDR3 length: 17 amino acids. The CDR3 DNA sequence: TGTGCCAGCAGTTTAGCCCTCGGACAGGGGCCTTACAATAAGCAGTTCTTC. This translates into CASSLALGQGPYNKQFF.

This clonotype was observed at least ten times. This rearrangement joins TRBV20-1 to TRBJ2-1; possible D gene TRBD1, 6 bases. Germline CDR1 reads DFQATT; CDR2 reads SNEGSKA (reference sequence). This CDR3 has 15 residues. V lost 5 bases and J 0 bases, leaving 14 bases between the germline ends. The chain's CDR3 is CSAGDILSSYNEQFF. Here the CDR3 DNA reads TGCAGTGCTGGGGACATCTTAAGCTCCTACAATGAGCAGTTCTTC.

This clonotype showed up many times. The chain links TRBV6-1 to TRBJ2-7; D is undetermined. Looked up from germline, CDR1 is MNHNS and CDR2 is SASEGT. Trimming took off 6 bases at V and 0 bases at J, with 12 bases between the two ends. The CDR3 length is 14 residues. CDR3 coding DNA: TGTGCCAGCAGGAAACTACTAAACTCCTACGAGCAGTACTTC. Its translation is CASRKLLNSYEQYF.

This clonotype showed up just a few times. The CDR3 protein is CASAQIGAGAGLEQYF. The CDR3 region has the DNA TGTGCCAGCGCCCAGATCGGCGCGGGAGCAGGTCTCGAGCAGTACTTC. The rearrangement joins TRBV7-9 to TRBJ2-7, with 7 bases matching TRBD2. V was clipped by 8 bases and J by 6 bases; unmatched bases: 19. The CDR3 contains 16 residues. The germline gives CDR1 SEHNR, CDR2 FQNEAQ (reference sequence).

This clonotype was picked up one time. A read error may be the cause here, since a much bigger clone is one base away. The CDR3 ends on some other residue instead of the conserved phenylalanine or tryptophan, so this is likely a read error. This rearrangement joins TRBV5-1 to TRBJ2-2; D uncertain. Trimming pared 3 bases from V and 6 bases from J, leaving 6 bases between. The V gene's germline CDR1 is SGHRS and CDR2 YFSETQ. There are 12 residues in the CDR3. The CDR3: CASSSMAGELFL. The CDR3, as DNA: TGCGCCAGCAGCTCTATGGCCGGGGAGCTGTTTCTT.

Many counts were recorded for this clonotype. The chain recombines TRBV2 with TRBJ2-2; possibly TRBD1 for D (6 bases). The CDR3 runs to 14 residues. V lost 3 bases to trimming and J lost 4 bases, with 9 bases between them. Germline V gene lookup returns CDR1 SNHLY and CDR2 FYNNEI. CDR3 loop: CASSDRGGTGELFF. CDR3 sequence (DNA): TGTGCCAGCAGTGACAGGGGTGGCACCGGGGAGCTGTTTTTT.

As for this clonotype: This could be a read error, since a much larger clone is one nucleotide away. The V call is TRBV6-1, the J call TRBJ2-2; D might be TRBD1 or TRBD2, each matching 6 bases. The CDR3 is 12 residues long. Germline loops: CDR1 MNHNS, CDR2 SASEGT. The CDR3 DNA is TGTGCCAGCGTAGGGGGGCCCGGGGGGCTGTTTTTT. It is translated as CASVGGPGGLFF.

This clonotype was counted many times. The chain combines TRBV7-8 with TRBJ1-5; D unresolved. The germline CDR1 and CDR2 sequences are SGHVS and FQNEAQ. Between the trimmed V and J ends, which lost 1 base and 4 bases, there was a span of 14 bases. This CDR3 region has 16 residues. The CDR3 region is CASSLEGTTRNQPQHF. In DNA, the CDR3 is TGTGCCAGCAGCTTAGAGGGAACGACAAGGAATCAGCCCCAGCATTTT.

This clonotype has ten or more counts. This chain links TRBV30 with TRBJ1-2; 7 nucleotides align to TRBD1. This CDR3 spans 17 amino acids. V dropped 6 bases and J dropped 7; count of bases not matched to a gene: 23. Per the germline V gene, CDR1 is GTSNPN and CDR2 is SVGIG (reference sequence). CDR3 nucleotides: TGTGCCTGCTCGAGGGCCGGGACAGCGAGAGACTATGGTGGCTACACCTTC. Residues: CACSRAGTARDYGGYTF.

This clonotype appeared many times. J is TRBJ2-3 and V is TRBV20-1; 10 bases map to TRBD2. The CDR3 sequence is 15 residues long. Germline CDR1 is DFQATT and CDR2 is SNEGSKA (reference sequence). The junction had 12 bases not matched to a gene; V was cut back by 6 bases and J by 6 bases. This chain's CDR3 is CSARRTSGIQDTQYF. CDR3 nucleotide sequence: TGCAGTGCAAGACGAACTAGCGGGATACAGGATACGCAGTATTTT.

The V and J genes are TRBV19 and TRBJ1-5; weak D call: TRBD1 (5 bases). This CDR3 is 15 amino acids long. Germline CDR1 reads LNHDA; CDR2 reads SQIVND (reference sequence). V was clipped by 6 bases and J by 8 bases, with 20 bases between them. The CDR3 spells CASRQAQFLGEPQHF. Written as DNA, the CDR3 is TGTGCCAGTAGACAAGCGCAGTTTTTGGGGGAGCCCCAGCATTTT.

This clonotype was seen only a few times. The chain is built from TRBV12-3 or TRBV12-4 and TRBJ1-2; no definite D call. This CDR3 has 15 residues. The ends were cut back, 7 bases at V and 7 bases at J, with 22 bases in the middle. In DNA, the CDR3 is TGTGCCAGCACCGTCGACGGCACCCATGCGGGTGGCTACACCTTC. Protein product: CASTVDGTHAGGYTF.